The clone carrying this T cell receptor (beta chain) occurred many times. Unique molecular identifiers were present on the cDNA, and a universal primer site came from template switching. TCRdb used MiXCR to reprocess the 5' RACE reads, holding one entry per CDR3 protein. Here the sample spans about 150,000 distinct CDR3 sequences, around 3.6% being singletons. This sample stems from a study of identical twins. The germline gives CDR1 SGHVS, CDR2 FQNEAQ. The length of the CDR3 is 16 residues. V lost 5 bases, J lost 5 bases, and 20 bases lay in between. The rearrangement links TRBV7-8 to TRBJ2-3, with a tentative D call TRBD2 (5 bases). The source is a man aged 18 to 29 in good health. Material: memory T cells sorted from blood. CDR3 residues: CASSPVRSARGDTQYF. In DNA, the CDR3 is TGTGCCAGCAGCCCGGTGAGGAGCGCCCGGGGAGATACGCAGTATTTT.